Detailed here is one T cell receptor (beta chain). Its target is not known. The V end was cut by 5 bases, the J end by 0 bases, with 22 bases between. This CDR3 spans 18 amino acids. CDR1 is SGHAT and CDR2 is FQNNGV in the germline V gene. The protocol was immunoSEQ multiplex PCR, while the TCRdb copy is restricted to in-frame clones and leaves out a portion. The sample consists of some 170,000 clones, more than 85% of them appearing once. The sample comes from a study of T cell responses to AZD1222 COVID-19 vaccine. Overall study results and limits: Repertoires were collected only later (after the peak T cell response had occurred).

Sequenced here: peripheral blood, sampled on day 0 of AZD1222 vaccination. The TCR originated in an adult in good health. J is TRBJ1-2 and V is TRBV11-2; D remains ambiguous. CDR3 protein: CASSRLGQIRAANYGYTF. The CDR3 bases are TGTGCCAGCAGCCGTCTAGGGCAGATAAGGGCGGCTAACTATGGCTACACCTTC.